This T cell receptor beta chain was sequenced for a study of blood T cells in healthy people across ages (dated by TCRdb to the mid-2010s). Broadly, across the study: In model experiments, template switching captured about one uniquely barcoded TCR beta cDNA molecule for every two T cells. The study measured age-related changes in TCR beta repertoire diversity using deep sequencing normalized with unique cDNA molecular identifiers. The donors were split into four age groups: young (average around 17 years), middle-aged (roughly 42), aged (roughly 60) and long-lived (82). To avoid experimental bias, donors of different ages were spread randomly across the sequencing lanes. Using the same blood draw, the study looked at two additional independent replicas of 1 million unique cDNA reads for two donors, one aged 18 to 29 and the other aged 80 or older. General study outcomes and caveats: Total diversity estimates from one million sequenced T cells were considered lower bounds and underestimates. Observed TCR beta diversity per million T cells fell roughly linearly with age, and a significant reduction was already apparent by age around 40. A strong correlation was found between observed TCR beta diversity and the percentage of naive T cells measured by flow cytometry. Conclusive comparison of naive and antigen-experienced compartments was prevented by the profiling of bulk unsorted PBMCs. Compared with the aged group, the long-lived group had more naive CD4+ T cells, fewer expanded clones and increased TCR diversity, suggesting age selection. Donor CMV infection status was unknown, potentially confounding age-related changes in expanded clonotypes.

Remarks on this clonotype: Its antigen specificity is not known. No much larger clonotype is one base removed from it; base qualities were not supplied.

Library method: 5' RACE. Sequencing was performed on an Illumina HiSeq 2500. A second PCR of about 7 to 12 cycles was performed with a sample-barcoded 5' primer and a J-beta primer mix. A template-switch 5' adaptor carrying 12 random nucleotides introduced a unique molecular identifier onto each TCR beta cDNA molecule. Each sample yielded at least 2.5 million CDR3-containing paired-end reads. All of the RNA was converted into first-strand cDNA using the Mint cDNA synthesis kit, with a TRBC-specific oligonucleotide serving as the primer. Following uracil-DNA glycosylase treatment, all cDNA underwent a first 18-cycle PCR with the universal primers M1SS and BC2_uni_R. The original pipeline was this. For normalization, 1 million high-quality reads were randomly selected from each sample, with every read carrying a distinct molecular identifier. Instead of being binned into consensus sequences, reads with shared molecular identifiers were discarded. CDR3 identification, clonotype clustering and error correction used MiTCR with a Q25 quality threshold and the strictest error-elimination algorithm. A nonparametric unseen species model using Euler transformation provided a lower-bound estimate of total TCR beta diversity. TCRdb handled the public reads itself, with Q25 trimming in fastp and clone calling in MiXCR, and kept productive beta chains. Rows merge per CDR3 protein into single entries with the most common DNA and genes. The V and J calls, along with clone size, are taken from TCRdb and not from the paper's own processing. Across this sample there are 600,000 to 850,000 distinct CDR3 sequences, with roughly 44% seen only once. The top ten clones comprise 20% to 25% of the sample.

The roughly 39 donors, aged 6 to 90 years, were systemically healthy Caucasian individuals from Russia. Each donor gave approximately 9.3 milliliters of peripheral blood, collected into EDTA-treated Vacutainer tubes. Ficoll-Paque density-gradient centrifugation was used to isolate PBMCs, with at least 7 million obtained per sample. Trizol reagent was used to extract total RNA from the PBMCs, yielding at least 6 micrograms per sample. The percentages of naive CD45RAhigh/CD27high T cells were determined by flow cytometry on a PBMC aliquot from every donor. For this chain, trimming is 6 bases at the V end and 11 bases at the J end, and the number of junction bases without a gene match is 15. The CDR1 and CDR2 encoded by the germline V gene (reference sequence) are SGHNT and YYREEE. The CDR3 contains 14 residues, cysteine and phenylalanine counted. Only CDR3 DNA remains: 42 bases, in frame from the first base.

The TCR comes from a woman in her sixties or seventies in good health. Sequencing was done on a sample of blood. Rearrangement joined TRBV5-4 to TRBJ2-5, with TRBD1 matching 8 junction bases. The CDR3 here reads CASNPQGANREQYF. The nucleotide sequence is TGTGCCAGCAACCCCCAGGGGGCGAATAGGGAGCAGTACTTC. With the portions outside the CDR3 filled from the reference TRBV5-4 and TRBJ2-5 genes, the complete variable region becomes ETGVTQSPTHLIKTRGQQVTLRCSSQSGHNTVSWYQQALGQGPQFIFQYYREEENGRGNFPPRFSGLQFPNYSSELNVNALELDDSALYLCASNPQGANREQYFGPGTRLLVL.